This TCR beta chain was recorded in a study of beta chain features in type 1 diabetes. Whole-study findings and limits: The naive, central memory and Treg TCRB repertoires of patients appeared to be more similar to one another than those of healthy donors. VDJ junctions sequenced from type 1 diabetes patients showed fewer insertions and more deletions. Type 1 diabetes patients had moderately but significantly shorter TCRB CDR3s in all four CD4+ subsets.

Sequenced material consisted of expressed TCRB transcripts (all of the isolated RNA was reverse transcribed). The protocol was immunoSEQ multiplex PCR, while the TCRdb copy is restricted to in-frame clones and leaves out a portion. The data contain 600,000 or so clones, about an eighth of them singletons. The CDR3 spans 13 residues. Trimming left V 2 bases short and J 1 base short, with 5 bases between. The germline gives CDR1 MGHRA, CDR2 YSYEKL. The sample holds a few counts of this clone. The antigen remains unidentified. J is TRBJ1-1 and V is TRBV4-1; D unclear. This sequence originates from a man in his late teens or twenties with type 1 diabetes. Sequencing used naive CD4+ T cells from blood. The CDR3 DNA reads TGCGCCAGCAGCCAACGGGGGAACACTGAAGCTTTCTTT. It specifies CASSQRGNTEAFF.